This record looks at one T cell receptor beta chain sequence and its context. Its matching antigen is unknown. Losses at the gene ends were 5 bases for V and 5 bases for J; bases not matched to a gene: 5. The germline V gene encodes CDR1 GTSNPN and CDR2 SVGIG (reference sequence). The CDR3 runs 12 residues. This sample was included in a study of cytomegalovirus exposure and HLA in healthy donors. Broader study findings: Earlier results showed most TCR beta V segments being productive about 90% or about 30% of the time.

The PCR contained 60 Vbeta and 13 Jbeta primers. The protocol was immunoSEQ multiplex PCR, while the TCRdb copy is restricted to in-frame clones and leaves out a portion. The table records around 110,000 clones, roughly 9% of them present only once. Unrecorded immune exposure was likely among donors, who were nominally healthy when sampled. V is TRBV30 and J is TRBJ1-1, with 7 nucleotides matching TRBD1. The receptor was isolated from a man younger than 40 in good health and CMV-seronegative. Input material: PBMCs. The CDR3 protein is CAWDRDRTEAFF. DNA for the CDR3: TGTGCCTGGGACAGGGACAGAACTGAAGCTTTCTTT.